These 23 T cell receptor beta chains originate from one sample sequenced in a study of Ad26.COV2.S vaccination and SARS-CoV-2 variants. Sequenced by immunoSEQ multiplex PCR; TCRdb stores in-frame clones only, minus some. The sample holds about 400,000 clones, roughly 90% seen once. Indicated treatment: approximately 18 received Ad26.COV2.S at low or high dose, single or two shots; roughly 5 received placebo; per-sample allocation not given. The study sampled participants on day 63 after the first vaccine or placebo injection. Sequences were derived from peripheral blood, sampled in a trial of Ad26.COV2.S vaccine versus placebo. The receptor set was obtained from a person aged 18-65 years who received the Ad26.COV2.S COVID-19 vaccine or a placebo.

This chain uses TRBV5-1 with TRBJ1-5; possibly TRBD1 for D (5 bases). V lost 4 bases and J lost 4, with 9 bases in between. The CDR3 consists of 13 residues. CDR1 and CDR2 from the germline V gene are SGHRS and YFSETQ. CDR3 sequence (DNA): TGCGCCAGCAGCCAGGGTGGTAATCAGCCCCAGCATTTT. Its protein product is CASSQGGNQPQHF. The full variable domain, rest sourced from reference TRBV5-1 and TRBJ1-5, is KAGVTQTPRYLIKTRGQQVTLSCSPISGHRSVSWYQQTPGQGLQFLFEYFSETQRNKGNFPGRFSGRQFSNSRSEMNVSTLELGDSALYLCASSQGGNQPQHFGDGTRLSIL.

The chain is built from TRBV12-3 or TRBV12-4 and TRBJ1-5, with 7 nucleotides matching TRBD1. Germline trimming cut 6 bases from V and 3 bases from J; bases unmatched to any gene: 2. This CDR3 is built from 13 residues. CDR3 in DNA: TGTGCCAGCAGGGGACAGCTCAATCAGCCCCAGCATTTT. Protein product: CASRGQLNQPQHF.

The gene calls are TRBV5-1 and TRBJ2-7; 8 bases map to TRBD2. Trimming cost V 0 bases and J 3 bases; bases outside gene matches: 5. CDR1 is SGHRS, CDR2 YFSETQ, per germline. The CDR3 extends over 15 amino acids. CDR3 region: CASSLVGTSFYEQYF. CDR3 DNA: TGCGCCAGCAGCTTGGTCGGGACTAGTTTCTACGAGCAGTACTTC. Using reference TRBV5-1 and TRBJ2-7 for the parts outside the CDR3, the full variable domain is KAGVTQTPRYLIKTRGQQVTLSCSPISGHRSVSWYQQTPGQGLQFLFEYFSETQRNKGNFPGRFSGRQFSNSRSEMNVSTLELGDSALYLCASSLVGTSFYEQYFGPGTRLTVT.

The CDR3 sequence is CASGTLRGRKSTDTQYF. The CDR3, as DNA: TGTGCCAGCGGAACCCTCCGGGGCAGGAAAAGCACAGATACGCAGTATTTT. The chain recombines TRBV11-2 with TRBJ2-3; D might be TRBD1 or TRBD2, each matching 5 bases. Germline V gives CDR1 SGHAT, CDR2 FQNNGV. Trimming shortened V by 8 bases and J by 0 bases, and 21 bases separated the two germline ends. The CDR3 length is 17 residues.

This clone appeared a few times. V and J are TRBV7-2 and TRBJ2-3, with 8 bases identical to TRBD2. With V trimmed by 3 bases and J by 2 bases, 4 bases remained unmatched. CDR3 length: 15 residues. The germline gives CDR1 SGHTA, CDR2 FQGNSA. DNA for the CDR3: TGTGCCAGCAGCTTTCGGGGGGGCGACACAGATACGCAGTATTTT. This translates into CASSFRGGDTDTQYF. Full variable domain (missing parts from reference TRBV7-2 and TRBJ2-3): GAGVSQSPSNKVTEKGKDVELRCDPISGHTALYWYRQSLGQGLEFLIYFQGNSAPDKSGLPSDRFSAERTGGSVSTLTIQRTQQEDSAVYLCASSFRGGDTDTQYFGPGTRLTVL.

The chain is built from TRBV6-2 or TRBV6-3 and TRBJ2-2; unclear D gene. This CDR3 has 15 amino acids. With 2 bases removed from V and 0 bases from J, the gap between germline ends came to 7 bases. Per the germline V gene, CDR1 is MNHEY and CDR2 is SVGEGT. The CDR3 DNA sequence: TGTGCCAGCAGTTACGGACGGTCGAACACCGGGGAGCTGTTTTTT. It translates to CASSYGRSNTGELFF.

This clone was counted a few times. This chain joins TRBV4-1 and TRBJ2-7; 11 bases agree with TRBD2. The germline CDR1 and CDR2 sequences are MGHRA and YSYEKL. The CDR3 consists of 17 residues. V was pared by 1 base and J by 6 bases, with 11 bases of the junction left unmatched. CDR3 protein: CASSQAKGVAGGGEQYF. DNA for the CDR3: TGCGCCAGCAGCCAAGCAAAGGGAGTAGCGGGAGGGGGCGAGCAGTACTTC.

CDR3 bases: TGTGCCAGCAGCCAAGGACCTAGCGGGGCTACCTACAATGAGCAGTTCTTC. It yields the protein CASSQGPSGATYNEQFF. V is TRBV3-1 (or the pseudogene TRBV3-2) and J is TRBJ2-1; 9 bases agree with TRBD2. This CDR3 region has 17 residues. The junction had 6 bases not matched to a gene; V was cut back by 1 base and J by 2 bases. The germline V gene has CDR1 LGHDT and CDR2 YNNKEL (reference sequence).

The rearrangement uses TRBV5-5 and TRBJ1-1; the D is unclear. The CDR3 covers 15 residues. Trimming removed 1 base from V and 4 bases from J, with 14 bases in between. The V gene's germline CDR1 is SGHKS and CDR2 YYEKEE (reference sequence). CDR3: CASSLIRDMSTEAFF. The CDR3 DNA reads TGTGCCAGCAGCTTGATTCGGGATATGAGCACTGAAGCTTTCTTT.

The chain couples TRBV5-5 to TRBJ2-3; 10 nucleotides match TRBD2. The CDR3 runs to 17 residues. Germline V gives CDR1 SGHKS, CDR2 YYEKEE (reference sequence). Unmatched junction bases numbered 6, after V lost 0 bases and J lost 2 bases. CDR3 loop: CASSLEGSGRATDTQYF. The CDR3 nucleotides read TGTGCCAGCAGCTTGGAAGGCAGCGGGAGGGCCACAGATACGCAGTATTTT.

This chain uses TRBV28 with TRBJ2-4, with TRBD2 matching 11 bases. The CDR3 covers 18 residues. The trim removed 5 bases at V and 0 bases at J, leaving 9 bases unmatched. Germline assignment: CDR1 MDHEN and CDR2 SYDVKM. CDR3 coding DNA: TGTGCCAGCAGTACCGGGACTAGCGGATTGCTAGCCAAAAACATTCAGTACTTC. Translating gives CASSTGTSGLLAKNIQYF.

The chain employs TRBV13 and TRBJ2-7, with TRBD1 matching over 7 bases. J was trimmed by 2 bases and V by 5 bases; bases with no gene match: 12. CDR1 and CDR2 from the germline V gene are PRHDT and FYEKMQ (reference sequence). This CDR3 contains 16 residues. CDR3 protein: CASSPPPGTETYEQYF. In DNA, the CDR3 is TGTGCCAGCAGCCCTCCCCCCGGGACAGAGACCTACGAGCAGTACTTC. The whole variable domain, filled in from reference TRBV13 and TRBJ2-7, reads AAGVIQSPRHLIKEKRETATLKCYPIPRHDTVYWYQQGPGQDPQFLISFYEKMQSDKGSIPDRFSAQQFSDYHSELNMSSLELGDSALYFCASSPPPGTETYEQYFGPGTRLTVT.

The rearrangement links TRBV6-2 or TRBV6-3 to TRBJ2-2; TRBD1 is a possible D gene (6 bases). CDR1 MNHEY and CDR2 SVGEGT come from the germline V gene. The V gene lost 0 bases and the J gene lost 13 bases, with 18 bases spanning the gap. The CDR3 totals 15 residues. CDR3 nucleotides: TGTGCCAGCAGTTACTCCTCTCTTGAGGGGGTACGGCTGTTTTTT. This translates into CASSYSSLEGVRLFF.

The chain has TRBV7-8 and TRBJ2-1, with 11 bases aligning to TRBD2. Germline CDR1 is SGHVS and CDR2 is FQNEAQ. The J segment lost 1 base and the V segment lost 3 bases, leaving 5 bases of the junction unmatched. The CDR3 is made up of 17 amino acids. The CDR3 loop reads CASSLTSGIISYNEQFF. CDR3 nucleotides: TGTGCCAGCAGCTTGACTAGCGGGATTATTTCCTACAATGAGCAGTTCTTC. The full variable domain, rest sourced from reference TRBV7-8 and TRBJ2-1, is GAGVSQSPRYKVAKRGQDVALRCDPISGHVSLFWYQQALGQGPEFLTYFQNEAQLDKSGLPSDRFFAERPEGSVSTLKIQRTQQEDSAVYLCASSLTSGIISYNEQFFGPGTRLTVL.

The chain is built from TRBV7-9 and TRBJ1-2; D is unresolved. The V end was cut by 2 bases, the J end by 1 base, with 14 bases between. Germline V gives CDR1 SEHNR, CDR2 FQNEAQ (reference sequence). The CDR3 runs to 16 residues. The CDR3 here is CASSLLPSGVNYGYTF. The DNA for the CDR3 is TGTGCCAGCAGCTTACTACCGAGCGGGGTTAACTATGGCTACACCTTC.

The chain carries TRBV7-2 and TRBJ2-1; 8 bases line up with TRBD2. This CDR3 region has 15 residues. Germline V CDR1 and CDR2: SGHTA, FQGNSA. The V segment lost 4 bases and the J segment 8 bases; nucleotides outside the gene matches: 10. CDR3 bases: TGTGCCAGCAGCTACCCCCGGATCGGGGGGGATGAGCAGTTCTTC. Translating it yields CASSYPRIGGDEQFF.

V is TRBV5-1 and J is TRBJ2-7; D not resolved. This CDR3 contains 12 residues. Germline V CDR1 and CDR2: SGHRS, YFSETQ. Between the trimmed V and J ends, which lost 4 bases and 3 bases, there was a span of 8 bases. The CDR3 nucleotides are TGCGCCAGCAGCCCAAATGTCTACGAGCAGTACTTC. This gives the protein CASSPNVYEQYF.

The chain links TRBV13 to TRBJ1-2, with D unresolved. V lost 0 bases, J lost 7 bases, and 6 bases lay in between. The germline V gene encodes CDR1 PRHDT and CDR2 FYEKMQ (reference sequence). The CDR3 is made up of 12 amino acids. In DNA form, the CDR3 reads TGTGCCAGCAGCTTAGGCCGGGGTGGCTACACCTTC. It yields the protein CASSLGRGGYTF.

Points on this clone: Other DNA sequences in this specimen translate into the identical CDR3. This sequence joins TRBV7-9 and TRBJ1-5, with no clear D. The germline V and J ends were trimmed by 3 bases and 0 bases, with 9 bases remaining between them. The CDR3 runs 15 residues. The germline V gene has CDR1 SEHNR and CDR2 FQNEAQ (reference sequence). In nucleotides, the CDR3 is TGTGCCAGCAGCTTCTCGGGGAATAGCAATCAGCCCCAGCATTTT. Translation gives CASSFSGNSNQPQHF. Supplemented by reference TRBV7-9 and TRBJ1-5, the full variable domain reads DTGVSQNPRHKITKRGQNVTFRCDPISEHNRLYWYRQTLGQGPEFLTYFQNEAQLEKSRLLSDRFSAERPKGSFSTLEIQRTEQGDSAMYLCASSFSGNSNQPQHFGDGTRLSIL.

The V and J genes are TRBV11-2 and TRBJ2-7, with 7 bases identical to TRBD1. Trimming removed 6 bases from V and 0 bases from J; junction bases left unmatched: 5. The CDR3 spans 14 residues. Looked up from germline, CDR1 is SGHAT and CDR2 is FQNNGV. CDR3 residues: CASRTGVYSYEQYF. The DNA of the CDR3 is TGTGCCAGCAGAACAGGGGTCTACTCCTACGAGCAGTACTTC.

This clone was picked up one time. V and J are TRBV5-4 and TRBJ2-3, with TRBD2 matching over 9 bases. The CDR3 spans 14 residues. J lost 4 bases, V lost 0 bases, and 0 bases had no gene match. From germline, CDR1 is SGHNT and CDR2 YYREEE (reference sequence). CDR3: CASSLASGADTQYF. In DNA, the CDR3 is TGTGCCAGCAGCTTGGCTAGCGGGGCAGATACGCAGTATTTT.

The chain uses TRBV2 and TRBJ2-1, with 8 bases identical to TRBD2. The CDR3 contains 14 residues. V was pared by 7 bases and J by 13 bases, with 15 bases of the junction left unmatched. The germline gives CDR1 SNHLY, CDR2 FYNNEI. The CDR3 DNA sequence: TGTGCCAGCATAGAAGGGCTAGCGGGTTATCCTCAGTTCTTC. Encoded protein: CASIEGLAGYPQFF. Full variable domain (rest looked up from reference TRBV2 and TRBJ2-1): EPEVTQTPSHQVTQMGQEVILRCVPISNHLYFYWYRQILGQKVEFLVSFYNNEISEKSEIFDDQFSVERPDGSNFTLKIRSTKLEDSAMYFCASIEGLAGYPQFFGPGTRLTVL.

The chain carries TRBV29-1 and TRBJ2-5, with 7 bases aligning to TRBD1. The germline V gene encodes CDR1 SQVTM and CDR2 ANQGSEA. The CDR3 extends over 13 amino acids. The V and J ends lost 7 bases and 5 bases, in that order; junction bases with no gene match: 10. CDR3 DNA: TGCAGCGGAGGACAGGCAAGGGGGGAGACCCAGTACTTC. Translation gives CSGGQARGETQYF.